The rows below give T cell receptor beta chains drawn from one sample of a study of T cell clones after liver transplantation. Assay used: immunoSEQ multiplex PCR; TCRdb lists only in-frame clones, some missing. The sample has tens of thousands of clones, around 80% seen once. Source: CD4+ T cells from blood, taken 12 months after liver transplant. Every receptor here comes from a human patient who received a liver transplant. Some T cells here may be from the graft donor. CDR3s include the opening cysteine and the closing phenylalanine or tryptophan. The D gene is left open where the match is weak. Rows give clone size only sometimes, using once, few, many, or a class for an expanded clone.

clone size: .
D gene: TRBD2
J gene: TRBJ2-5
V gene: TRBV10-1
CDR3 DNA: TGCGCCAGCAGTCCCGATAGCGGGGCGACCCAGTACTTC
CDR3 protein: CASSPDSGATQYF

clone size: few
D gene: .
J gene: TRBJ2-7
V gene: TRBV6-5
CDR3 DNA: TGTGCCAGCAGCAATGGAGCGACCGGCTCCTACGAGCAGTACTTC
CDR3 protein: CASSNGATGSYEQYF

clone size: .
D gene: .
J gene: TRBJ2-7
V gene: TRBV28
CDR3 DNA: TGTGCCAGCAGCCCGACAGTAACCAACGAGCAGTACTTC
CDR3 protein: CASSPTVTNEQYF

clone size: once
D gene: .
J gene: TRBJ2-1
V gene: TRBV7-2
CDR3 DNA: TGTGCCAGCAGCCCCCCAAATCCGAGCTCCTACAATGAGCAGTTCTTC
CDR3 protein: CASSPPNPSSYNEQFF

clone size: .
D gene: .
J gene: TRBJ2-7
V gene: TRBV7-2
CDR3 DNA: TGTGCCAGCAGCTGGGGGGATTTACAGGGGCGGAACGAGCAGTACTTC
CDR3 protein: CASSWGDLQGRNEQYF

clone size: .
D gene: TRBD2
J gene: TRBJ2-1
V gene: TRBV5-1
CDR3 DNA: TGCGCCAGCAGCTTACCTCAACTAGCGTCTTCCTACAATGAGCAGTTCTTC
CDR3 protein: CASSLPQLASSYNEQFF

clone size: .
D gene: .
J gene: TRBJ2-7
V gene: TRBV11-2
CDR3 DNA: TGTGCCAGCAGCTACGACGGGGGTCTCTACGAGCAGTACTTC
CDR3 protein: CASSYDGGLYEQYF

clone size: .
D gene: TRBD1
J gene: TRBJ1-5
V gene: TRBV5-1
CDR3 DNA: TGCGCCAGCAGCTTGGGGACAGGCCCCCACCAGCCCCAGCATTTT
CDR3 protein: CASSLGTGPHQPQHF

clone size: few
D gene: .
J gene: TRBJ1-5
V gene: TRBV7-8
CDR3 DNA: TGTGCCAGCAGCCCGACGCGAGTGAGCAATCAGCCCCAGCATTTT
CDR3 protein: CASSPTRVSNQPQHF

clone size: .
D gene: .
J gene: TRBJ1-1
V gene: TRBV5-1
CDR3 DNA: TGCGCCAGCAGCTTTATTTCCGGGACGGACACTGAAGCTTTCTTT
CDR3 protein: CASSFISGTDTEAFF

clone size: .
D gene: TRBD2
J gene: TRBJ2-2
V gene: TRBV5-1
CDR3 DNA: TGCGCCAGCAGCCCCCTGACTAGCGCCGGGGAGCTGTTTTTT
CDR3 protein: CASSPLTSAGELFF

clone size: few
D gene: .
J gene: TRBJ2-7
V gene: TRBV28
CDR3 DNA: TGTGCCAGCAGTTTCGACAGTCGCTCCTACGAGCAGTACTTC
CDR3 protein: CASSFDSRSYEQYF

clone size: .
D gene: TRBD1
J gene: TRBJ1-4
V gene: TRBV2
CDR3 DNA: TGTGCCAGCAGTGCATACAGGGGCCCCAATGAAAAACTGTTTTTT
CDR3 protein: CASSAYRGPNEKLFF

clone size: .
D gene: .
J gene: TRBJ1-1
V gene: TRBV5-1
CDR3 DNA: TGCGCCAGCAGCCCACAGGGGAACACTGAAGCTTTCTTT
CDR3 protein: CASSPQGNTEAFF

clone size: .
D gene: .
J gene: TRBJ1-1
V gene: TRBV5-6
CDR3 DNA: TGTGCCAGCAGCCTACTCAGCACTGAAGCTTTCTTT
CDR3 protein: CASSLLSTEAFF

clone size: .
D gene: TRBD1
J gene: TRBJ1-5
V gene: TRBV19
CDR3 DNA: TGTGCCAGTAGTACGCTAGGACAGGGCAATCAGCCCCAGCATTTT
CDR3 protein: CASSTLGQGNQPQHF

clone size: .
D gene: .
J gene: TRBJ2-1
V gene: TRBV5-8
CDR3 DNA: TGTGCCAGCAGCTTGGGGGGAGGTTCCCCGTCCTACAATGAGCAGTTCTTC
CDR3 protein: CASSLGGGSPSYNEQFF

clone size: few
D gene: TRBD1
J gene: TRBJ2-3
V gene: TRBV5-1
CDR3 DNA: TGCGCCAGCAGCTTGTGGGCAGGGGGTGGCACAGATACGCAGTATTTT
CDR3 protein: CASSLWAGGGTDTQYF

clone size: once
D gene: TRBD1
J gene: TRBJ1-2
V gene: TRBV6-1
CDR3 DNA: TGTGCCAGCAGTTCTCAAGACAGGGGTCCACATGGCTACACCTTC
CDR3 protein: CASSSQDRGPHGYTF

clone size: .
D gene: .
J gene: TRBJ2-5
V gene: TRBV5-1
CDR3 DNA: TGCGCCAGCAGCTGGGACACCCAACAAGAGACCCAGTACTTC
CDR3 protein: CASSWDTQQETQYF

clone size: .
D gene: .
J gene: TRBJ2-1
V gene: TRBV9
CDR3 DNA: TGTGCCAGCAGCGTAGCTACTACCTACAATGAGCAGTTCTTC
CDR3 protein: CASSVATTYNEQFF

clone size: .
D gene: .
J gene: TRBJ1-1
V gene: TRBV19
CDR3 DNA: TGTGCCAGTAGTAAGAACTACGGGACTGAAGCTTTCTTT
CDR3 protein: CASSKNYGTEAFF

clone size: .
D gene: .
J gene: TRBJ1-2
V gene: TRBV5-4
CDR3 DNA: TGTGCCAGCAGCTTGGCCGAGCAGGGGAGGTATGGCTACACCTTC
CDR3 protein: CASSLAEQGRYGYTF

clone size: .
D gene: .
J gene: TRBJ2-3
V gene: TRBV19
CDR3 DNA: TGTGCCAGTAGTATAGACCGGACGCGGGTGGGGGGCAGCACAGATACGCAGTATTTT
CDR3 protein: CASSIDRTRVGGSTDTQYF

clone size: .
D gene: TRBD2
J gene: TRBJ2-5
V gene: TRBV7-6
CDR3 DNA: TGTGCCAGCAGCTCTATTCGTAGCGGGAGAGGTCCAGAGACCCAGTACTTC
CDR3 protein: CASSSIRSGRGPETQYF

clone size: .
D gene: .
J gene: TRBJ1-5
V gene: TRBV7-2
CDR3 DNA: TGTGCCAGCAGCCCCGGGGGGAGTCTGCCCCAGCATTTT
CDR3 protein: CASSPGGSLPQHF

clone size: .
D gene: .
J gene: TRBJ1-1
V gene: TRBV6-5
CDR3 DNA: TGTGCCAGCAGTTCCCGGACACCGAACACTGAAGCTTTCTTT
CDR3 protein: CASSSRTPNTEAFF

clone size: .
D gene: .
J gene: TRBJ2-1
V gene: TRBV6-6
CDR3 DNA: TGTGCCAGCAGTTCCCCGGGCATGCCCTACAATGAGCAGTTCTTC
CDR3 protein: CASSSPGMPYNEQFF

clone size: .
D gene: .
J gene: TRBJ2-1
V gene: TRBV7-9
CDR3 DNA: TGTGCCAGCAGCTTAGAGTTGGCTAGCCAGTACAATGAGCAGTTCTTC
CDR3 protein: CASSLELASQYNEQFF

clone size: .
D gene: TRBD2
J gene: TRBJ2-7
V gene: TRBV10-3
CDR3 DNA: TGTGCCACCACTAGCGGGAGGCCGGGTTACGAGCAGTACTTC
CDR3 protein: CATTSGRPGYEQYF

clone size: .
D gene: TRBD1
J gene: TRBJ1-2
V gene: TRBV4-1
CDR3 DNA: TGCGCCAGCAGCCGGGGACAGGGGGTTGATGGCTACACCTTC
CDR3 protein: CASSRGQGVDGYTF